A selection of T cell receptor beta chains follows, all from one sample in a study of T cells in Graves' hyperthyroidism and ophthalmopathy. A single record per CDR3 protein comes from TCRdb applying MiXCR to the multiplex PCR reads. The data show 400,000 to 550,000 distinct CDR3 sequences, around 22% seen once. Sequencing input: blood. The origin of the receptors is a woman under 40 with Graves' ophthalmopathy. The CDR3 runs from the conserved cysteine through the conserved F or W. The D gene is left open where the match is weak. Expanded clones are given a class, and other clones once, few, many or no size at all.

v_call	clone_size	cdr3_length	d_call	j_call	cdr3_nt	cdr3_aa
TRBV11-1	many	15	TRBD1	TRBJ1-2	TGTGCCAGCAGCCCATCCGGGACAGGGGATAATGGCTACACCTTC	CASSPSGTGDNGYTF
TRBV28	many	12	-	TRBJ1-5	TGTGCCGGAGGAGGAGAGGGGCTGGTCCAGCATTTT	CAGGGEGLVQHF
TRBV6-1	-	15	-	TRBJ2-7	TGTGCCAGCAGTGTTCCGGGAGGGGGCTCGGGCGAGCAGTACTTC	CASSVPGGGSGEQYF
TRBV10-3	-	14	TRBD1	TRBJ1-1	TGTGCCATCAGGCGCCGGGACAGGGGCGGTGAAGCTTTCTTT	CAIRRRDRGGEAFF
TRBV24-1	many	19	TRBD1	TRBJ1-1	TGTGCCACCAGTGATTTTGGGGGCAGGGGGACCCCTTTGAACACTGAAGCTTTCTTT	CATSDFGGRGTPLNTEAFF
TRBV12-3/TRBV12-4	many	14	-	TRBJ1-1	TGTGCCAGCAATAAGGGGCGCTGGGGCACTGAAGCTTTCTTT	CASNKGRWGTEAFF
TRBV6-4	many	14	-	TRBJ2-5	TGTGCCAGCAGTGACCCCGGGTGCCAAGAGACCCAGTACTTC	CASSDPGCQETQYF
TRBV7-2	-	14	-	TRBJ2-2	TGTGCCAGCAGCTTAAAGGGGGGTACCGGGGAGCTGTTTTTT	CASSLKGGTGELFF
TRBV27	many	15	-	TRBJ2-2	TGTGCCAGCAGTTTGTGGGCTCCGAACACCGGGGAGCTGTTTTTT	CASSLWAPNTGELFF
TRBV9	many	14	TRBD1	TRBJ1-2	TGTGCCAGCAATCCGGGGGACAGGGCTTATGGCTACACCTTC	CASNPGDRAYGYTF
TRBV20-1	-	12	-	TRBJ2-5	TGCAGTGCTAGAGAATGGCGAGAGACCCAGTACTTC	CSAREWRETQYF
TRBV9	many	18	-	TRBJ1-2	TGTGCCAGCAGCGTAGAGGGGACCACACAGGGAGCTAACTATGGCTACACCTTC	CASSVEGTTQGANYGYTF
TRBV7-9	many	14	-	TRBJ1-5	TGTGCCAGCAGCTCCGCATTGGGCAATCAGCCCCAGCATTTT	CASSSALGNQPQHF
TRBV27	many	13	-	TRBJ2-5	TGTGCCAGCAGTTTAAATCAGGGTAGTATCCAGTACTTC	CASSLNQGSIQYF
TRBV6-1	-	13	-	TRBJ1-1	TGTGCCTGCATCCCTAGAGGGAACACTGAAGCTTTCTTT	CACIPRGNTEAFF
TRBV5-6	many	14	-	TRBJ1-1	TGTGCCAGCAGCTTGGCACTGGGGAACACTGAAGCTTTCTTT	CASSLALGNTEAFF
TRBV12-3/TRBV12-4	once	16	TRBD2	TRBJ2-5	TGTGCCAGCAGATTGGTGACTAGCGGAGCCCAAGAGACCCAGTACTTC	CASRLVTSGAQETQYF
TRBV29-1	many	14	TRBD1	TRBJ1-1	TGCAGCGTAGGTATGACAGGGGATTACACTGAAGCTTTCTTT	CSVGMTGDYTEAFF
TRBV6-2/TRBV6-3	-	18	-	TRBJ1-1	TGTGCCAGCAGTTCCCAAATCGAGGATACGGGGGCGGGCACTGAAGCTTTCTTT	CASSSQIEDTGAGTEAFF
TRBV19	many	18	-	TRBJ1-1	TGTGCCAGTAGTATACGGCAAAGTGGCCAGAGGCTGAACACTGAAGCTTTCTTT	CASSIRQSGQRLNTEAFF
TRBV13	many	14	TRBD1	TRBJ1-1	TGTGCCAGCAGCGTCGTCCGGGACAGCGTTGAAGCTTTCTTT	CASSVVRDSVEAFF
TRBV3-1	many	15	TRBD1	TRBJ1-5	TGTGCCAGCAGCCCAGAGGGGGCCCCCAATCAGCCCCAGCATTTT	CASSPEGAPNQPQHF
TRBV4-3	once	16	-	TRBJ2-4	TGCGCCAGCAGCCAAGGTCCGGGTTGGGGCGAAAACATTCAGTACTTC	CASSQGPGWGENIQYF
TRBV12-3/TRBV12-4	many	13	-	TRBJ2-7	TGTGCCAGCAGCCAAACAAGGGGGGACGAGCAGTACTTC	CASSQTRGDEQYF
TRBV2	many	14	-	TRBJ1-2	TGTGACAGCGGGGTAGACAGAGTGGGATATGGCTACACCTTC	CDSGVDRVGYGYTF
TRBV3-1	few	13	-	TRBJ2-7	TGTGCCAGCAGTCCCGCCGGGGTCGGCGAGCAGTACTTC	CASSPAGVGEQYF
TRBV6-2/TRBV6-3	many	17	-	TRBJ1-2	TGTGCCAGCAGTTACGCCAGTCGGGCAGGAGAAAACTATGGCTACACCTTC	CASSYASRAGENYGYTF
TRBV29-1	few	14	-	TRBJ2-2	TGCAGCGTGGGGGGATCCAAAAACACCGGGGAGCTGTTTTTT	CSVGGSKNTGELFF
TRBV18	few	15	-	TRBJ2-2	TGTGCCAGCTCACCAAGTGAGACGGACACCGGGGAGCTGTTTTTT	CASSPSETDTGELFF
TRBV27	many	13	TRBD1	TRBJ1-1	TGTGCCAGCAGTCCGACGGACAGGGGGTTATCTTTCTTT	CASSPTDRGLSFF